This TCR beta chain was found in a study of monozygotic twins with inflammatory bowel disease. Study-wide findings and caveats: Especially where disease activity was present, IBD patients had fewer clonotypes in common with others than healthy twins did. Whereas healthy co-twins had higher TCRbeta diversity (inverse Simpson), IBD patients had lower diversity. No detectable difference in repertoire similarity separated concordant from discordant twins, possibly as a result of limited power.

On this clonotype: Its specificity is unknown.

CDR1 is LGHNA, CDR2 YSLEER, per germline. This CDR3 comprises 16 residues. A 6-nucleotide sample barcode was carried by the UMIs, which template switching added. TCRdb reprocessed the 5' RACE reads; each CDR3 protein has one entry and no DNA is given. The sample includes about 150,000 distinct CDR3 sequences. The rearrangement joins TRBV4-3 to TRBJ2-3; TCRdb returns TRBD2, unconfirmable since there is no DNA. This TCR came from a human donor with ulcerative colitis or Crohn's disease, or a healthy co-twin of an affected twin (not recorded which). The source material was blood. The CDR3 reads CASSQARAGGIDTQYF.